Each of the 8 T cell receptor beta chains below was sequenced from the same sample in a study of shared clonotypes between healthy human individuals. Clones were read by immunoSEQ multiplex PCR, and TCRdb kept only the in-frame ones, dropping some. This table has about 2,500,000 clones, approximately 92% appearing once. The sequenced material came from naive CD4+ T cells sorted from blood. Subset: CD45RA+ positively selected. The source is a man between 18 and 29 years old in good health.

The genes are TRBV6-6 and TRBJ2-3; 11 nucleotides agree with TRBD1. Germline V CDR1 and CDR2: MNHNY, SVGAGI (reference sequence). V lost 7 bases, J lost 6 bases, and 3 bases stayed unmatched. The CDR3 is 13 amino acids. The CDR3 region is CASTRDRGDTQYF. CDR3 nucleotide sequence: TGTGCCAGCACGAGGGACAGGGGGGATACGCAGTATTTT.

This sequence joins TRBV6-1 and TRBJ2-3; 8 nucleotides line up with TRBD1. This CDR3 spans 15 amino acids. Trimming cost V 4 bases and J 4 bases; bases outside gene matches: 7. Germline V gene sequence: CDR1 MNHNS, CDR2 SASEGT. The CDR3 protein is CASSARTGSPDTQYF. As DNA, the CDR3 is TGTGCCAGCAGTGCACGGACAGGGAGCCCAGATACGCAGTATTTT.

The J gene is TRBJ2-3, the V gene TRBV7-9; D might be TRBD1 (6 bases). The CDR3 length is 16 residues. V was shortened by 4 bases and J by 1 base, with 15 bases between the two germline ends. Germline assignment: CDR1 SEHNR and CDR2 FQNEAQ (reference sequence). The CDR3 loop is CASSSSGVPRTDTQYF. CDR3 sequence (DNA): TGTGCCAGCAGCTCCTCAGGGGTTCCCCGCACAGATACGCAGTATTTT.

To note about this clone: Other DNA sequences of this sample code for an identical CDR3. V is TRBV5-1 and J is TRBJ1-2; D is unresolved. Trimming removed 4 bases from V and 0 bases from J, with 10 bases in between. CDR1 is SGHRS and CDR2 is YFSETQ in the germline V gene. The CDR3 is made up of 14 amino acids. The CDR3 DNA follows: TGCGCCAGCAGCAGAGACGGAGCTAACTATGGCTACACCTTC. It specifies CASSRDGANYGYTF.

To note about this clone: At the DNA level, this CDR3 is encoded by other sequences in the same sample as well. The chain joins TRBV4-2 to TRBJ2-3; D gene uncertain. V was shortened by 1 base and J by 2 bases, with 1 base between the two germline ends. CDR1 is LGHNA and CDR2 is YNFKEQ in the germline V gene. CDR3 size: 12 residues. CDR3 amino acids: CASSQVTDTQYF. In nucleotides, the CDR3 is TGTGCCAGCAGCCAAGTCACAGATACGCAGTATTTT.

The chain links TRBV5-1 to TRBJ1-2; the match to TRBD1 covers 9 bases. Germline-derived CDR1 and CDR2 are SGHRS and YFSETQ. J lost 8 bases, V lost 4 bases, and 9 bases had no gene match. The CDR3 runs to 14 residues. The CDR3 loop is CASSLPTGGQGYTF. The CDR3 region has the DNA TGCGCCAGCAGCCTACCTACAGGGGGCCAGGGCTACACCTTC.

This clone occurred once. The chain is built from TRBV5-1 and TRBJ2-1; TRBD2 matches 13 bases. The V segment lost 0 bases and the J segment 9 bases; nucleotides outside the gene matches: 12. The CDR3 spans 18 residues. The germline V gene has CDR1 SGHRS and CDR2 YFSETQ. CDR3 sequence (DNA): TGCGCCAGCAGCTTGGCCGTACTAGCGGGGGGGCTAGGCGGTGAGCAGTTCTTC. Amino acid sequence: CASSLAVLAGGLGGEQFF.

V usage is TRBV6-1 and J usage is TRBJ2-3, with TRBD1 matching 7 bases. The germline CDR1 and CDR2 sequences are MNHNS and SASEGT. CDR3 length: 14 amino acids. J lost 4 bases, V lost 4 bases, and 5 bases had no gene match. CDR3: CASSVGQGADTQYF. The CDR3 DNA sequence: TGTGCCAGCAGTGTTGGCCAGGGGGCAGATACGCAGTATTTT.